The 16 T cell receptor beta chains listed next were all sequenced from one sample in a study of stem cell transplantation in POMP-related autoinflammatory disease. Profiling relied on immunoSEQ multiplex PCR, and the TCRdb table lists in-frame clones only, not all of them. The sample includes tens of thousands of clones, approximately 91% of them seen just once. Sequencing used CD4+ T cells from PBMCs, obtained after stem cell transplantation. Receptors originate from a human patient with POMP-related autoinflammation and immune dysregulation (PRAID). Some T cells may have come from the graft donor.

The gene calls are TRBV11-2 and TRBJ1-6; D not certain. The length of the CDR3 is 13 residues. Germline CDR1 is SGHAT and CDR2 is FQNNGV. Between the trimmed V and J ends, which lost 9 bases and 7 bases, there was a span of 13 bases. CDR3 region: CASRRSVNSPLHF. The CDR3 region has the DNA TGTGCCAGTCGACGCAGCGTCAATTCACCCCTCCACTTT.

This rearrangement joins TRBV7-9 to TRBJ1-2; D remains unclear. This CDR3 comprises 13 residues. Germline CDR1 is SEHNR and CDR2 is FQNEAQ (reference sequence). Between the trimmed V and J ends, which lost 0 bases and 6 bases, there was a span of 8 bases. CDR3: CASSLAAGDGYTF. In DNA form, the CDR3 reads TGTGCCAGCAGCTTAGCGGCGGGAGATGGCTACACCTTC.

CDR3 coding DNA: TGTGCCAGCAGCATCCCAGGGAAACTGTTTTTT. It codes for CASSIPGKLFF. V usage is TRBV2 and J usage is TRBJ1-4; TRBD1 is a possible D gene (5 bases). V lost 6 bases and J 11 bases, leaving 10 bases between the germline ends. The length of the CDR3 is 11 residues. Per the germline V gene, CDR1 is SNHLY and CDR2 is FYNNEI. The whole variable domain, remainder taken from reference TRBV2 and TRBJ1-4, is EPEVTQTPSHQVTQMGQEVILRCVPISNHLYFYWYRQILGQKVEFLVSFYNNEISEKSEIFDDQFSVERPDGSNFTLKIRSTKLEDSAMYFCASSIPGKLFFGSGTQLSVL.

The gene calls are TRBV5-6 and TRBJ2-7; D may correspond to TRBD1 or TRBD2 (6 bases each). Germline CDR1 SGHDT, CDR2 YYEEEE. The CDR3 length is 15 residues. V was trimmed by 4 bases and J by 4 bases, leaving 18 bases between them. In nucleotides, the CDR3 is TGTGCCAGCAGCCAAGGGTTCGGGGGCGCGTACGAGCAGTACTTC. As protein: CASSQGFGGAYEQYF.

The chain couples TRBV18 to TRBJ1-1; 7 nucleotides match TRBD1. The germline V gene has CDR1 KGHSH and CDR2 LQKENI. The trim removed 5 bases at V and 4 bases at J, leaving 4 bases unmatched. The CDR3 runs to 13 residues. CDR3 protein: CASSNDRVTEAFF. In DNA form, the CDR3 reads TGTGCCAGCTCAAACGACAGGGTCACTGAAGCTTTCTTT.

CDR3: CSAPLLGEQYF. The CDR3 nucleotides read TGCAGTGCCCCGCTATTAGGGGAGCAGTACTTC. V and J are TRBV20-1 and TRBJ2-7; no clear D. Trimming pared 6 bases from V and 7 bases from J, leaving 13 bases between. The CDR3 has 11 amino acids. Per the germline V gene, CDR1 is DFQATT and CDR2 is SNEGSKA (reference sequence).

The chain employs TRBV5-1 and TRBJ2-6, with D possibly TRBD1 on 6 matching bases. The CDR3 length is 18 residues. Trimming left V 0 bases short and J 0 bases short, with 13 bases between. Germline V gives CDR1 SGHRS, CDR2 YFSETQ. CDR3 protein: CASSLEGTGFSGANVLTF. CDR3 coding DNA: TGCGCCAGCAGCTTGGAGGGCACAGGGTTCTCTGGGGCCAACGTCCTGACTTTC.

The rearrangement uses TRBV9 and TRBJ2-3, with 7 bases identical to TRBD1. The CDR3 extends over 16 amino acids. Germline CDR1 is SGDLS and CDR2 is YYNGEE. The J segment lost 2 bases and the V segment lost 2 bases, leaving 8 bases of the junction unmatched. In DNA, the CDR3 is TGTGCCAGCAGCGTGGGGACAGACCCCTACACAGATACGCAGTATTTT. As protein: CASSVGTDPYTDTQYF.

The V call is TRBV2, the J call TRBJ2-2, with D maybe TRBD1 (5 bases). V was trimmed by 6 bases and J by 4 bases, leaving 12 bases between them. CDR1 and CDR2 from the germline V gene are SNHLY and FYNNEI. The CDR3 has 14 amino acids. CDR3 coding DNA: TGTGCCAGCAGAGAGACAGTGTCCACCGGGGAGCTGTTTTTT. It codes for CASRETVSTGELFF.

There are a few counts of this clone. V usage is TRBV21-1 and J usage is TRBJ2-5. TRBV21-1 is a pseudogene. The CDR3 totals 16 residues. CDR3 in amino acids: CASSVAGTRYQETQYF. As DNA, the CDR3 is TGTGCCAGCAGCGTCGCCGGGACGCGGTACCAAGAGACCCAGTACTTC.

This sequence joins TRBV28 and TRBJ1-5; weak D call: TRBD1 (5 bases). The CDR3 is made up of 12 amino acids. Between the trimmed V and J ends, which lost 9 bases and 5 bases, there was a span of 11 bases. Germline loops: CDR1 MDHEN, CDR2 SYDVKM. This CDR3 reads CASRDRDQPQHF. The DNA of the CDR3 is TGTGCCAGTCGGGACCGAGATCAGCCCCAGCATTTT.

This clone has more than one count but fewer than ten. V usage is TRBV10-1 and J usage is TRBJ2-1, with 7 bases matching TRBD2. Germline V lookup: CDR1 WNHNN, CDR2 SYGVQD (reference sequence). The CDR3 length is 17 residues. After removal of 0 bases from V and 7 bases from J, the junction contained 12 bases not matched to a gene. CDR3 coding DNA: TGCGCCAGCAGTGAGTCGAAGGGACTACTCACTTGGAATGAGCAGTTCTTC. It encodes CASSESKGLLTWNEQFF.

The CDR3 protein is CASSPLGEAYEQYV. The CDR3 region has the DNA TGTGCCAGCAGCCCCCTAGGGGAAGCCTACGAGCAGTACGTC. The J gene is TRBJ2-7, the V gene TRBV5-5; D is possibly TRBD1 (5 bases). Germline assignment: CDR1 SGHKS and CDR2 YYEKEE (reference sequence). The CDR3 spans 14 residues. V was pared by 4 bases and J by 2 bases, with 13 bases between.

The chain couples TRBV2 to TRBJ1-5; TRBD1 is a possible D gene (6 bases). This CDR3 spans 15 amino acids. The V and J ends lost 1 base and 5 bases respectively, with 12 bases between them. Germline V gene data show CDR1 as SNHLY and CDR2 as FYNNEI. The CDR3 spells CASSEGTGWDQPQHF. CDR3 bases: TGTGCCAGCAGTGAAGGAACAGGGTGGGATCAGCCCCAGCATTTT.

This clone was observed a handful of times. The chain uses TRBV5-1 and TRBJ1-5; no clear D gene. V lost 1 base, J lost 5 bases, and 4 bases lay in between. The CDR3 extends over 12 amino acids. CDR1 and CDR2 (germline): SGHRS, YFSETQ. CDR3 in DNA: TGCGCCAGCAGCTTGAGTGATCAGCCCCAGCATTTT. It codes for CASSLSDQPQHF.

This chain connects TRBV7-9 to TRBJ1-5; maybe TRBD1 (5 bases). CDR1 SEHNR and CDR2 FQNEAQ come from the germline V gene (reference sequence). Trimming pared 5 bases from V and 9 bases from J, leaving 8 bases between. The CDR3 consists of 11 residues. The CDR3 loop reads CASSPGGPQHF. The CDR3 DNA sequence: TGTGCCAGCAGCCCCGGGGGGCCCCAGCATTTT. Supplemented by reference TRBV7-9 and TRBJ1-5, the full variable domain reads DTGVSQNPRHKITKRGQNVTFRCDPISEHNRLYWYRQTLGQGPEFLTYFQNEAQLEKSRLLSDRFSAERPKGSFSTLEIQRTEQGDSAMYLCASSPGGPQHFGDGTRLSIL.